This TCR beta chain was captured in a study of T cell responses to AZD1222 COVID-19 vaccine. Repertoires were generated with immunoSEQ multiplex PCR, while TCRdb's copy carries only in-frame clones and drops some. The sample holds 100,000 to 150,000 clones, around 83% seen once. The junction had 7 bases not matched to a gene; V was cut back by 0 bases and J by 2 bases. The germline V gene encodes CDR1 LGHNA and CDR2 YSLEER. This CDR3 spans 16 amino acids. The chain recombines TRBV4-3 with TRBJ2-7; 7 bases map to TRBD2. This receptor was taken from an adult in good health. This specimen was peripheral blood, taken on day 0 of AZD1222 vaccination. The CDR3 is CASSQDVERGAYEQYF. The CDR3 DNA reads TGCGCCAGCAGCCAAGATGTGGAACGGGGGGCCTACGAGCAGTACTTC.